The present entry profiles one T cell receptor beta chain with its context. There is no known antigen for this receptor. No base quality values were provided; no much bigger clone lies one nucleotide off. Donors were a few dozen systemically healthy Caucasian individuals from Russia aged roughly 6 to 95 years. Each donor gave 8 to 10 milliliters of peripheral blood, drawn into EDTA-treated Vacutainer tubes. Ficoll-Paque density-gradient centrifugation was used to isolate PBMCs, with at least 7 million per sample. Total RNA, at least 6 micrograms per sample, was extracted from PBMCs with Trizol reagent. The percentages of naive CD45RAhigh/CD27high T cells were determined by flow cytometry on a PBMC aliquot from every donor. The source of the sample is a study of blood T cells in healthy people across ages (dated by TCRdb to 2013 to 2016). Regarding the study in general: Template switching captured roughly one uniquely barcoded TCR beta cDNA molecule per two T cells in model experiments. For two donors (one aged 18 to 29 and one aged 80 or older), the study analyzed two additional independent replicas of 1 million unique cDNA reads from the same blood draw. To avoid experimental bias, donors of different ages were spread randomly across the sequencing lanes. The donors were divided into four age groups: young (average approximately 17 years), middle-aged (approximately 39), aged (62) and long-lived (around 80). To track age-related changes in TCR beta repertoire diversity, the study relied on deep sequencing normalized with unique cDNA molecular identifiers. Overall results and qualifications from the work: A strong correlation was found between observed TCR beta diversity and the percentage of naive T cells measured by flow cytometry. Donor CMV infection status was unknown, potentially confounding age-related changes in expanded clonotypes. Observed TCR beta diversity per million T cells fell roughly linearly with age, and a significant reduction was already apparent by age around 40. Estimates of total diversity from one million sequenced T cells were regarded as lower bounds and underestimates. Compared with the aged group, the long-lived group had more naive CD4+ T cells, fewer expanded clones and increased TCR diversity, suggesting age selection. Since profiling was done on bulk unsorted PBMCs, naive and antigen-experienced compartments could not be conclusively compared.

Including the terminal cysteine and phenylalanine, the CDR3 comprises 13 residues. Only CDR3 DNA is held: 39 bases, read in frame from base 1. As encoded in the germline V gene (reference sequence), CDR1 is GTSNPN while CDR2 is SVGIG. V is cut by 4 bases and J by 0 bases, and the space between the germline ends is 7 bases. The library was obtained by 5' RACE. Sequencer: Illumina HiSeq 2500. A second PCR of 7 to 11 cycles was performed with a sample-barcoded 5' primer and a J-beta primer mix. Each TCR beta cDNA molecule received a unique molecular identifier from a template-switch 5' adaptor carrying 12 random nucleotides. At least 2.5 million CDR3-containing paired-end reads were obtained from each sample. The Mint cDNA synthesis kit, primed by a TRBC-specific oligonucleotide, was used to synthesize first-strand cDNA from all RNA. Following uracil-DNA glycosylase treatment, all cDNA underwent a first 18-cycle PCR with the universal primers M1SS and BC2_uni_R. The original pipeline was this. For normalization, 1 million high-quality reads, each with a distinct molecular identifier, were randomly selected from each sample. Instead of being binned into consensus sequences, reads with shared molecular identifiers were discarded. MiTCR, run with a Q25 quality threshold and the strictest error-elimination algorithm, handled CDR3 identification, clonotype clustering and error correction. A nonparametric unseen species model using Euler transformation provided a lower-bound estimate of total TCR beta diversity. Using fastp trimming at Q25 and MiXCR clonotype assembly, TCRdb reanalyzed the public sequencing data and kept in-frame beta chains. Duplicate CDR3 protein sequences are folded into a single record with the most common DNA and genes. V and J calls and clone size were set by TCRdb, not the authors. The sample table lists hundreds of thousands of distinct CDR3 sequences, 45% to 50% of them with a count of one. 30% to 35% of the sample belongs to the ten largest clones.

Recombination linked TRBV30 to TRBJ1-3; no confident D gene assignment can be made. Sequencing was performed on blood. The TCR sequence derives from a woman aged 55-69 years in good health. CDR3 loop: CAWTGFSGNTIYF. In nucleotides, the sequence is TGTGCCTGGACGGGGTTCTCTGGAAACACCATATATTTT.